This T cell receptor beta chain was captured in a study of CD8+ T cells in alopecia areata. Notes on the study in general: Across lesional scalp, and particularly alopecia totalis/universalis, clonality surpassed that of normal scalp.

In each case, RNA was isolated and then reverse transcribed into cDNA as the sequencing template. The method was immunoSEQ multiplex PCR; TCRdb's version includes in-frame clones alone and lacks a portion of them. Here the sample spans 150,000 to 200,000 clones, about 60% being singletons. Trimming cost V 9 bases and J 1 base, with 12 bases left between them. This CDR3 region has 13 residues. Germline CDR1 is LNHDA and CDR2 is SQIVND (reference sequence). Turning to this clone: Its target is unknown.

This sequence was found in a human donor in good health. The specimen was CD4+ T cells sorted from blood. This sequence joins TRBV19 and TRBJ2-5; weak D call: TRBD2 (5 bases). In DNA, the CDR3 is TGTGCCAGCGGGGAGACTCCCCAAGAGACCCAGTACTTC. This encodes CASGETPQETQYF.